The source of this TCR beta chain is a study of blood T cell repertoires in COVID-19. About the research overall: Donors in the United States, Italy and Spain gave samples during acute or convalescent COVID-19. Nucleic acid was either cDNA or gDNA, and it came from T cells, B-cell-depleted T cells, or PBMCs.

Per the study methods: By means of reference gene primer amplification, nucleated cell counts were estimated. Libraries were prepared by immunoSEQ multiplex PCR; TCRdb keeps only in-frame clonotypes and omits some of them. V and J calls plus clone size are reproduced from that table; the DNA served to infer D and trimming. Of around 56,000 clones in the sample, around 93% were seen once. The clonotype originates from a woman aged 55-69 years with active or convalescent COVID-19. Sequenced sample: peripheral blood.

CDR3 residues: CASSPPPGGTDTQYF. In DNA form, the CDR3 reads TGTGCCAGCAGCCCCCCACCAGGGGGCACAGATACGCAGTATTTT. V usage is TRBV9 and J usage is TRBJ2-3, with D maybe TRBD1 (6 bases). Per the germline V gene, CDR1 is SGDLS and CDR2 is YYNGEE. This CDR3 is 15 amino acids long. V shed 4 bases and J shed 1 base, with 13 bases lying between them.